This TCR beta chain originates from a study of neurological immune-mediated disorders. Study results and caveats: The multiple sclerosis repertoire cluster was not associated with any clinical or MRI feature.

5'RACE with 10-nucleotide random UMIs produced the cDNA. TCRdb itself ran the 5' RACE reads through MiXCR, one entry per CDR3 protein. The table shows tens of thousands of distinct CDR3 sequences, with less than 4% occurring only once. The CDR3 runs 15 residues. Looked up from germline, CDR1 is MNHEY and CDR2 is SVGAGI. V was clipped by 6 bases and J by 5 bases; unmatched bases: 8. This clonotype was counted many times. What it binds is unknown. The sequence derives from a woman between 50 and 59 years old with multiple sclerosis. The chain uses TRBV6-5 and TRBJ2-7; 12 bases are a match to TRBD2. Sequenced sample: PBMCs. CDR3 nucleotides: TGTGCCAGCAGCAAACAGACTAGCGGGAGCCACGAGCAGTACTTC. Protein sequence: CASSKQTSGSHEQYF.